Shown below are 23 T cell receptor beta chains from a single sample sequenced in a study of T-cell reconstitution after alpha-beta-depleted transplantation in children. Molecular barcoding with unique molecular identifiers was used for the TCRbeta library. TCRdb fed the PCR reads into MiXCR, producing one record per CDR3 protein. The profile shows around 380,000 distinct CDR3 sequences, under 13% of them singletons. This specimen consisted of PBMCs from the stem cell graft donor, obtained from the stem cell graft. The source of these receptors is a human donor who donated a stem cell graft to a child with acute myeloid leukemia.

The chain has TRBV23-1 and TRBJ1-2, with TRBD1 as a possible D gene (5 bases). TRBV23-1 qualifies as an ORF whose function is uncertain. There are 15 residues in the CDR3. Trimming pared 0 bases from V and 3 bases from J, leaving 11 bases between. CDR3 sequence: CASSQSGARDYGYTF. CDR3 bases: TGCGCCAGCAGTCAATCTGGGGCCAGGGACTATGGCTACACCTTC.

V usage is TRBV5-1 and J usage is TRBJ2-3; 7 nucleotides match TRBD1. CDR3 length: 15 residues. V shed 0 bases, J shed 4 bases, and the junction held 5 bases outside the gene matches. The germline V gene encodes CDR1 SGHRS and CDR2 YFSETQ. The CDR3 nucleotides are TGCGCCAGCAGCTTGGCGCCCCAGGGGGCAGATACGCAGTATTTT. Its protein is CASSLAPQGADTQYF.

This clonotype was observed many times. This chain connects TRBV20-1 to TRBJ1-6; weak D call: TRBD1 (5 bases). CDR1 and CDR2 (germline): DFQATT, SNEGSKA (reference sequence). CDR3 length equals 17 residues. V lost 1 base, J lost 0 bases, and 13 bases lay in between. CDR3 nucleotides: TGCAGTGCTAGAGGGGCGGGGGGGAGCTCCTATAATTCACCCCTCCACTTT. Protein sequence: CSARGAGGSSYNSPLHF.

This chain connects TRBV29-1 to TRBJ2-5, with TRBD2 matching over 10 bases. CDR1 is SQVTM and CDR2 is ANQGSEA in the germline V gene. The V and J ends lost 6 bases and 3 bases, in that order; junction bases with no gene match: 13. The CDR3 totals 16 residues. The CDR3 nucleotides read TGCAGCGTCGCCCCCCCTAGCGGGAGCGGGGAAGAGACCCAGTACTTC. Protein product: CSVAPPSGSGEETQYF. Full variable domain (rest looked up from reference TRBV29-1 and TRBJ2-5): SAVISQKPSRDICQRGTSLTIQCQVDSQVTMMFWYRQQPGQSLTLIATANQGSEATYESGFVIDKFPISRPNLTFSTLTVSNMSPEDSSIYLCSVAPPSGSGEETQYFGPGTRLLVL.

The table lists this clonotype with a few counts. The V gene is TRBV25-1, the J gene TRBJ1-2, with TRBD1 as a possible D gene (6 bases). The germline V gene has CDR1 MGHDK and CDR2 SYGVNS. CDR3 size: 13 residues. Trimming cost V 4 bases and J 7 bases, with 13 bases left between them. The CDR3 here is CASSAYAGAGYTF. CDR3 nucleotides: TGTGCCAGCAGTGCTTACGCAGGGGCTGGCTACACCTTC.

This clonotype showed up just a few times. The V call is TRBV6-4, the J call TRBJ1-2; perhaps TRBD1 as D (5 bases). Trimming removed 4 bases from V and 8 bases from J, with 5 bases in between. CDR1 MRHNA and CDR2 SNTAGT come from the germline V gene. CDR3 length equals 10 residues. In DNA form, the CDR3 reads TGTGCCAGCAGTGGACAGGGCTACACCTTC. This gives the protein CASSGQGYTF.

V is TRBV5-1 and J is TRBJ1-2, with a tentative D call TRBD1 (6 bases). CDR1 is SGHRS and CDR2 is YFSETQ in the germline V gene. V shed 0 bases and J shed 4 bases, with 10 bases lying between them. The CDR3 is 14 amino acids. CDR3 protein: CASSLGQVTYGYTF. CDR3 sequence (DNA): TGCGCCAGCAGCTTGGGACAGGTGACCTATGGCTACACCTTC.

The chain has TRBV5-1 and TRBJ1-6; 9 positions match TRBD1. V gave up 0 bases and J gave up 9 bases; unmatched junction bases: 4. The CDR3 runs to 15 residues. In germline, CDR1 is SGHRS, CDR2 YFSETQ. This CDR3 is CASSLGQGEGSPLHF. Here the CDR3 DNA reads TGCGCCAGCAGCTTGGGACAGGGGGAGGGTTCACCCCTCCACTTT.

In this sample, this clonotype turned up a few times. The V and J genes are TRBV20-1 and TRBJ2-1; 9 bases are a match to TRBD2. Germline V gene sequence: CDR1 DFQATT, CDR2 SNEGSKA (reference sequence). The CDR3 is made up of 15 amino acids. The ends lost 6 bases at V and 4 bases at J; junction bases unmatched: 10. This CDR3 reads CSAFIAGAYYNEQFF. The DNA of the CDR3 is TGCAGTGCATTCATAGCGGGAGCTTATTACAATGAGCAGTTCTTC.

This clonotype was detected many times. CDR3 in DNA: TGTGCCAGCAGTGCTGGGTCTTTTAGCAATCAGCCCCAGCATTTT. Its protein product is CASSAGSFSNQPQHF. The V and J genes are TRBV2 and TRBJ1-5; D unclear. The CDR3 is made up of 15 amino acids. Germline V CDR1 and CDR2: SNHLY, FYNNEI. The ends were cut back, 4 bases at V and 0 bases at J, with 10 bases in the middle.

The chain combines TRBV2 with TRBJ1-5; D unclear. The CDR3 is 15 amino acids. Germline V gene sequence: CDR1 SNHLY, CDR2 FYNNEI. The V and J ends lost 6 bases and 3 bases respectively, with 15 bases between them. This CDR3 reads CASRYDGSSNQPQHF. The CDR3 region has the DNA TGTGCCAGCAGGTACGACGGTAGCTCCAATCAGCCCCAGCATTTT.

This clonotype was seen many times. The V and J genes are TRBV5-1 and TRBJ1-1, with D tentatively TRBD1 (5 bases). V dropped 2 bases and J dropped 0 bases, with 8 bases sitting between them. Germline CDR1 is SGHRS and CDR2 is YFSETQ. The CDR3 covers 14 residues. The chain's CDR3 is CASSFRGMNTEAFF. The CDR3 DNA is TGCGCCAGCAGCTTTCGGGGCATGAACACTGAAGCTTTCTTT.

This chain connects TRBV27 to TRBJ2-2; TRBD2 agrees at 8 bases. Trimming cost V 7 bases and J 4 bases; bases outside gene matches: 8. The germline gives CDR1 MNHEY, CDR2 SMNVEV (reference sequence). The CDR3 consists of 15 residues. The CDR3 nucleotides are TGTGCCAGCAAGCACGGGACTAGGGTCACCGGGGAGCTGTTTTTT. It encodes CASKHGTRVTGELFF.

This clonotype was found a few times. The chain combines TRBV5-1 with TRBJ2-1; D is possibly TRBD2 (6 bases). Germline CDR1 SGHRS, CDR2 YFSETQ. V shed 3 bases and J shed 5 bases, with 12 bases lying between them. The CDR3 has 14 residues. The CDR3 sequence: CASSWGDGDNEQFF. Written as DNA, the CDR3 is TGCGCCAGCAGCTGGGGGGACGGAGACAATGAGCAGTTCTTC.

J is TRBJ2-1 and V is TRBV12-3 or TRBV12-4; the D is unclear. Trimming took off 5 bases at V and 6 bases at J, with 8 bases between the two ends. This CDR3 is built from 12 residues. Here the CDR3 reads CASSTLINEQFF. Here the CDR3 DNA reads TGTGCCAGCAGTACCTTAATCAATGAGCAGTTCTTC.

This clonotype was detected a few times. The genes are TRBV10-2 and TRBJ2-3; tentatively, D is TRBD1 or TRBD2 (6 bases each). Germline assignment: CDR1 WSHSY and CDR2 SAAADI. The CDR3 contains 11 residues. V lost 6 bases to trimming and J lost 13 bases, with 14 bases between them. The CDR3 DNA follows: TGCGCCAGCAGCTCGACTAGGGGGAAGTATTTT. This gives the protein CASSSTRGKYF.

The chain links TRBV6-2 or TRBV6-3 to TRBJ2-1; D gene uncertain. Trimming removed 6 bases from V and 5 bases from J, with 2 bases in between. This CDR3 has 10 residues. Germline CDR1 and CDR2: MNHEY and SVGEGT. The CDR3 coding sequence is TGTGCCAGCAGACACAATGAGCAGTTCTTC. Its protein is CASRHNEQFF.

The rearrangement links TRBV30 to TRBJ2-5; TRBD1 agrees at 9 bases. Trimming took 0 bases from V and 3 from J; bases not matched to a gene: 8. The germline V gene has CDR1 GTSNPN and CDR2 SVGIG (reference sequence). The CDR3 is 16 amino acids. The CDR3 loop is CAWSVLRTGEKETQYF. CDR3 nucleotide sequence: TGTGCCTGGAGTGTACTTCGGACAGGGGAGAAAGAGACCCAGTACTTC. Full variable domain (rest looked up from reference TRBV30 and TRBJ2-5): SQTIHQWPATLVQPVGSPLSLECTVEGTSNPNLYWYRQAAGRGLQLLFYSVGIGQISSEVPQNLSASRPQDRQFILSSKKLLLSDSGFYLCAWSVLRTGEKETQYFGPGTRLLVL.

This chain connects TRBV9 to TRBJ2-1; 10 nucleotides match TRBD2. CDR1 and CDR2 (germline): SGDLS, YYNGEE. This CDR3 has 14 amino acids. The V gene end was trimmed by 4 bases and the J gene end by 5 bases; junction bases not matched to a gene: 3. Written as DNA, the CDR3 is TGTGCCAGCAGCACCGGGACTAGCGACAATGAGCAGTTCTTC. Its translation: CASSTGTSDNEQFF.

The DNA of the CDR3 is TGTGCCACCCGGGACCGTGCCTACGAGCAGTACTTC. Amino acid sequence: CATRDRAYEQYF. The chain is built from TRBV10-3 and TRBJ2-7; D is possibly TRBD1 or TRBD2 (5 bases each). The ends were cut back, 10 bases at V and 2 bases at J, with 12 bases in the middle. This CDR3 contains 12 residues. Germline CDR1 ENHRY, CDR2 SYGVKD.

The chain links TRBV7-2 to TRBJ1-6; D uncertain. The CDR3 length is 11 residues. Trimming took 8 bases from V and 13 from J, leaving 12 bases between them. The germline gives CDR1 SGHTA, CDR2 FQGNSA. The CDR3 loop is CASGNSGPLHF. For the CDR3, the DNA is TGTGCCAGCGGCAATTCGGGTCCCCTCCACTTT.

The V gene is TRBV20-1, the J gene TRBJ2-1; D may be TRBD1 (5 bases). CDR1 and CDR2 (germline): DFQATT, SNEGSKA (reference sequence). The length of the CDR3 is 14 residues. V lost 3 bases and J 5 bases, leaving 14 bases between the germline ends. DNA for the CDR3: TGCAGTGCTAGCTTCGATCAGGGAAACAATGAGCAGTTCTTC. Its translation is CSASFDQGNNEQFF.

The gene calls are TRBV5-4 and TRBJ2-5; the D call may be TRBD1 or TRBD2 (5 bases each). Germline V gene data show CDR1 as SGHNT and CDR2 as YYREEE (reference sequence). Trimming pared 0 bases from V and 7 bases from J, leaving 16 bases between. The CDR3 has 15 residues. CDR3 residues: CASSLDETGLGTQYF. In DNA, the CDR3 is TGTGCCAGCAGCTTGGACGAGACGGGGCTTGGGACCCAGTACTTC. The full variable domain, in which reference TRBV5-4 and TRBJ2-5 provide the parts outside the CDR3, is ETGVTQSPTHLIKTRGQQVTLRCSSQSGHNTVSWYQQALGQGPQFIFQYYREEENGRGNFPPRFSGLQFPNYSSELNVNALELDDSALYLCASSLDETGLGTQYFGPGTRLLVL.